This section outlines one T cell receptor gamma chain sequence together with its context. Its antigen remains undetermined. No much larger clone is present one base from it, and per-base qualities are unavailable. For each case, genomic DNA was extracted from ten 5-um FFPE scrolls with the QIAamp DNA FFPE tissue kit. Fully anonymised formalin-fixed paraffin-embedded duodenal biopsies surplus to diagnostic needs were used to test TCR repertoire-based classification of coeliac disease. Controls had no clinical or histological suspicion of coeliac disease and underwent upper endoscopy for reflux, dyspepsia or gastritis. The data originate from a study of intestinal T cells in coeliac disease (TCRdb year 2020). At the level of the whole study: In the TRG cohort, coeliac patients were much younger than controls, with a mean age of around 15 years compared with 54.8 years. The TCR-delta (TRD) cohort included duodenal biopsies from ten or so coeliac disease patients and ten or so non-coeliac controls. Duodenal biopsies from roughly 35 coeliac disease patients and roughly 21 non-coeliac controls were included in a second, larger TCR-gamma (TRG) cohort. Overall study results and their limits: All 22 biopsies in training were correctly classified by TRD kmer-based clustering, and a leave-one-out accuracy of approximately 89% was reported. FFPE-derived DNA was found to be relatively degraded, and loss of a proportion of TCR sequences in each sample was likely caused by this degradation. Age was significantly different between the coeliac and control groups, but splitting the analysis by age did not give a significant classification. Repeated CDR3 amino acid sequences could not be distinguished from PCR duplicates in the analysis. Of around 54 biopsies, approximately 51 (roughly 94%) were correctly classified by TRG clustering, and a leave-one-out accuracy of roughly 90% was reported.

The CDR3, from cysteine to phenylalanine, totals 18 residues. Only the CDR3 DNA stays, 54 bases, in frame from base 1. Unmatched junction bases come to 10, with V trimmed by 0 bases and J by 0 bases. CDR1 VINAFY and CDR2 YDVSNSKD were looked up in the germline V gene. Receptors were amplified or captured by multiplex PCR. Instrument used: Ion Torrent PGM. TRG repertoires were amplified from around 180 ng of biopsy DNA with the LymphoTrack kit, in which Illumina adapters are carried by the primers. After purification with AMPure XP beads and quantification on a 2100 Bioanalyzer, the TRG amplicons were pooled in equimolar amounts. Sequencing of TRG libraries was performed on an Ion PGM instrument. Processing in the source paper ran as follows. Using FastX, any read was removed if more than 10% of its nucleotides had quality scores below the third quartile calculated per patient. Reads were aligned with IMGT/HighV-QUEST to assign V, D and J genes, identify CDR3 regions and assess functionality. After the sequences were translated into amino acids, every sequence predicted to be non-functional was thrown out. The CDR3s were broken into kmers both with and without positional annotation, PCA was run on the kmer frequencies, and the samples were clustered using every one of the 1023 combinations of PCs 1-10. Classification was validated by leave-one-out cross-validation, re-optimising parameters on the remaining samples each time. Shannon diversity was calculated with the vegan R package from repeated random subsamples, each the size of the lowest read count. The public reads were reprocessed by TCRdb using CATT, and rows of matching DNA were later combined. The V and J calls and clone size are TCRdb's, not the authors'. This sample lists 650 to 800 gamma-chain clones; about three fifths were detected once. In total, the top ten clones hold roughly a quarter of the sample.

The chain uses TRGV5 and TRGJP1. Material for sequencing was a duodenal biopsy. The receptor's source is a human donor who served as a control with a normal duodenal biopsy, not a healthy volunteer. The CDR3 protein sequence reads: CATWDRRGDYTTGWFKIF. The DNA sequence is TGTGCCACCTGGGACAGGCGTGGGGATTATACCACTGGTTGGTTCAAGATATTT.